The rows below give T cell receptor beta chains drawn from one sample of a study of post-analysis software for immune sequencing data. TCRdb recomputed calls from the PCR reads with MiXCR, one row per CDR3 protein. Of 750,000 to 950,000 distinct CDR3 sequences listed, around 53% are singletons. Source material: blood. Every receptor here comes from a girl aged 10 to 17 with multiple sclerosis. The CDR3 runs from the conserved cysteine through the conserved F or W. The order of the fields is D gene, V gene, J gene, clone size, CDR3 DNA, CDR3 protein. D genes are given only for firm matches. Expanded clones get a size class; other rows say once, few or many, or leave the size out.

-	TRBV5-1	TRBJ2-7	few	TGCGCCAGCAGCCGAGAACCCTACGAGCAGTACTTC	CASSREPYEQYF
TRBD1	TRBV3-1	TRBJ2-7	-	TGTGCCAGCAGCCAGAACCCGGGACAGGAGAGCCCCTACGAGCAGTACTTC	CASSQNPGQESPYEQYF
-	TRBV10-3	TRBJ1-2	-	TGTGCCATCAGTGAACAACAGAACTATGGCTACACCTTC	CAISEQQNYGYTF
TRBD2	TRBV29-1	TRBJ2-7	-	TGCAGCGTTGTACGCCTAGCGGGAGGCAGTACCTACGAGCAGTACTTC	CSVVRLAGGSTYEQYF
-	TRBV5-5	TRBJ2-2	-	TGTGCCAGCACGTCAGGTTCCGGGGAGCTGTTTTTT	CASTSGSGELFF
TRBD2	TRBV7-9	TRBJ2-1	-	TGTGCCAGCAGCCGGCGCGGCGGGAGACCCAATGAGCAGTTCTTC	CASSRRGGRPNEQFF
-	TRBV13	TRBJ2-5	-	TGTGCCAGCAGCTTAGGCCGTCGGGCCGAAAATGGGGAGACCCAGTACTTC	CASSLGRRAENGETQYF
-	TRBV10-3	TRBJ2-5	few	TGTGCCATCAGCTCCGGGACTCAAGAGACCCAGTACTTC	CAISSGTQETQYF
-	TRBV12-3/TRBV12-4	TRBJ1-2	-	TGTGCCAGCAGTTTAGGATCTGCGGGTCGGGGGGCGAACTATGGCTACACCTTC	CASSLGSAGRGANYGYTF
-	TRBV14	TRBJ1-5	-	TGTGCCAGCAGCCAAGGGGGGAGTCAGCCCCAGCATTTT	CASSQGGSQPQHF
-	TRBV6-2/TRBV6-3	TRBJ2-3	-	TGTGCCAGCAGCACGGACAGCACAGATACGCAGTATTTT	CASSTDSTDTQYF
-	TRBV4-1	TRBJ2-3	-	TGCGCCAGCAGCCGATCTGAGGGCGTAGCAGATACGCAGTATTTT	CASSRSEGVADTQYF
-	TRBV20-1	TRBJ2-4	-	TGCAGTGCTAGGGGACCGGGCCAGAACATTCAGTACTTC	CSARGPGQNIQYF
-	TRBV4-1	TRBJ1-4	-	TGCGCCAGCAGCCCCCGGGCCCACAATGAAAAACTGTTTTTT	CASSPRAHNEKLFF
-	TRBV2	TRBJ1-6	-	TGTGCCAGCAGTTCCGACAGATCCTCCTATAATTCACCCCTCCACTTT	CASSSDRSSYNSPLHF
-	TRBV20-1	TRBJ2-3	-	TGCAGTGCTAGAGGGGGGTTGGAAAGAGATACGCAGTATTTT	CSARGGLERDTQYF
TRBD1	TRBV6-5	TRBJ1-5	-	TGTGCCAGCAGGCAGGGACAGCACAATCAGCCCCAGCATTTT	CASRQGQHNQPQHF
-	TRBV20-1	TRBJ1-2	-	TGCAGTGCTAGAGAACCCAGGGAATGGGGATATGGCTACACCTTC	CSAREPREWGYGYTF
-	TRBV6-1	TRBJ2-1	-	TGTGCCAGCAGCTTTTACTACAATGAGCAGTTCTTC	CASSFYYNEQFF
TRBD2	TRBV5-1	TRBJ2-3	few	TGCGCCAGCAGCTTGGCGGGACTAGAGGGAGCAGATACGCAGTATTTT	CASSLAGLEGADTQYF
TRBD2	TRBV20-1	TRBJ2-5	few	TGCAGTGCTATCCCTATGACTAGCGGGGGACCAGAGACCCAGTACTTC	CSAIPMTSGGPETQYF
TRBD1	TRBV18	TRBJ2-7	-	TGTGCCAGTCAGGGACAGGGAGTAGCCTACGAGCAGTACTTC	CASQGQGVAYEQYF
-	TRBV2	TRBJ2-3	-	TGTGCCAGCAGTGAAGATGGGGCCAGTCCTAGCACAGATACGCAGTATTTT	CASSEDGASPSTDTQYF
-	TRBV9	TRBJ2-7	-	TGTGCCAGCAGCGTAGAAGAAGGGGCGTCCTACGAGCAGTACTTC	CASSVEEGASYEQYF
-	TRBV11-2	TRBJ2-5	once	TGTGCCAGCAAGGGAGTGGGGCTATCTCAAGAGACCCAGTACTTC	CASKGVGLSQETQYF
TRBD2	TRBV20-1	TRBJ2-1	-	TGCAGTGCTAGCGGGACTAGCGGGGTACTGAATGAGCAGTTCTTC	CSASGTSGVLNEQFF
TRBD2	TRBV29-1	TRBJ2-1	-	TGCAGCATAAGGACTAGCGGGAGGAATGAGCAGTTCTTC	CSIRTSGRNEQFF
TRBD1	TRBV2	TRBJ2-5	-	TGTGCCAGCACACAGAGAGCCCTACAGGGGGCTCAAGAGACCCAGTACTTC	CASTQRALQGAQETQYF
TRBD1	TRBV7-2	TRBJ1-2	-	TGTGCCAGCAGCTTACCCAGGACAGGGGGCGCCTATGGCTACACCTTC	CASSLPRTGGAYGYTF